Below are 11 T cell receptor beta chains sequenced from a single sample in a study of T cell repertoires in cytomegalovirus infection. Via MiXCR, TCRdb re-called the reads, giving one row per CDR3 protein. The data hold around 750,000 distinct CDR3 sequences, with over 25% observed a single time. Their antigens remain unidentified. This material consisted of cultured CD8+ T cells from PBMCs, taken from culture after CMV antigen stimulation. Receptors were obtained from a human donor in good health (CMV status not recorded). Some clones in this sample may be carry-over from other donors' samples.

V gene TRBV14 combines with J gene TRBJ1-2; D is unresolved. V lost 5 bases, J lost 3 bases, and 7 bases lay in between. CDR1 SGHDN and CDR2 FVKESK come from the germline V gene. CDR3 length: 12 residues. CDR3 sequence: CASSGTYYGYTF. The DNA for the CDR3 is TGTGCCAGCAGCGGCACCTACTATGGCTACACCTTC.

The chain recombines TRBV24-1 with TRBJ2-1; D ambiguous. V was cut by 3 bases and J by 8 bases, with 10 bases left in between. The CDR3 has 13 amino acids. Germline V gene lookup returns CDR1 KGHDR and CDR2 SFDVKD. CDR3: CATSDDVVDEQFF. The CDR3 DNA follows: TGTGCCACCAGTGATGACGTGGTAGATGAGCAGTTCTTC.

As concerns this clonotype: Mismatch with germline at one junction end may stem from a read error. The chain couples TRBV2 to TRBJ2-4; a weak D match, TRBD2 (6 bases). The germline V gene encodes CDR1 SNHLY and CDR2 FYNNEI. CDR3 length: 15 residues. Here the CDR3 reads CVSSATGGDKNIQYF. The CDR3 nucleotides read TGTGTCAGCAGCGCCACAGGAGGGGACAAAAACATTCAGTACTTC.

This clonotype appeared a few times. The J gene is TRBJ1-5, the V gene TRBV5-1; 7 nucleotides line up with TRBD1. The CDR3 runs 16 residues. CDR1 and CDR2 (germline): SGHRS, YFSETQ. V dropped 3 bases and J dropped 2; count of bases not matched to a gene: 8. CDR3 sequence reads: CASSWDQDRGNQPQHF. The CDR3 DNA reads as TGCGCCAGCAGCTGGGACCAAGACAGGGGCAATCAGCCCCAGCATTTT.

CDR3 coding DNA: TGTGCCAGCAGCCTCCCCGGTATAGGCCTGGCGGATCATTACGAGCAGTACTTC. The encoded protein is CASSLPGIGLADHYEQYF. The V call is TRBV7-8, the J call TRBJ2-7, with D unresolved. CDR3 size: 18 residues. CDR1 and CDR2 from the germline V gene are SGHVS and FQNEAQ. V was clipped by 5 bases and J by 4 bases, with 27 bases between them.

This chain joins TRBV15 and TRBJ2-7, with D unresolved. The CDR3 loop spans 15 amino acids. From germline, CDR1 is LNHNV and CDR2 YYDKDF (reference sequence). Trimming stripped 0 bases from V and 2 bases from J, with 11 bases between. The CDR3 loop is CATSRDRMGTYEQYF. The CDR3 DNA follows: TGTGCCACCAGCAGAGATAGGATGGGGACCTACGAGCAGTACTTC.

In this sample, this clonotype turned up a few times. The CDR3 spells CASGGTTSTDTQYF. The CDR3 nucleotides are TGTGCCAGCGGGGGGACAACTAGCACAGATACGCAGTATTTT. V is TRBV12-3 or TRBV12-4 and J is TRBJ2-3, with D tentatively TRBD1 or TRBD2 (6 bases each). The CDR3 has 14 amino acids. Trimming took off 8 bases at V and 0 bases at J, with 12 bases between the two ends.

The chain links TRBV6-5 to TRBJ2-7, with 7 nucleotides matching TRBD1. V lost 2 bases to trimming and J lost 4 bases; unmatched junction nucleotides: 2. CDR3 size: 13 residues. Germline-derived CDR1 and CDR2 are MNHEY and SVGAGI. Written as DNA, the CDR3 is TGTGCCAGCAGTTACGGGACAGAGTACGAGCAGTACGTC. It yields the protein CASSYGTEYEQYV.

There are many counts of this clonotype. This rearrangement joins TRBV28 to TRBJ2-3; 7 bases match TRBD2. The V gene end was trimmed by 5 bases and the J gene end by 0 bases; junction bases not matched to a gene: 5. The CDR3 covers 15 residues. CDR1 is MDHEN, CDR2 SYDVKM, per germline. For the CDR3, the DNA is TGTGCCAGCAGTCCCCGAGCGGGGAGCACAGATACGCAGTATTTT. It codes for CASSPRAGSTDTQYF.

This clonotype was detected a few times. The junction shows a germline mismatch at one end, possibly a read error. The J gene is TRBJ2-7, the V gene TRBV7-9, with D possibly called TRBD1 or TRBD2 (5 bases each). The CDR3 sequence is 14 residues long. The germline CDR1 and CDR2 sequences are SEHNR and FQNEAQ (reference sequence). CDR3 in DNA: TGTGCCAGTAGCTTTGGGGGTAATCCCTACGAGCAGTACTTC. It specifies CASSFGGNPYEQYF.

The J gene is TRBJ2-2, the V gene TRBV4-1; D may match TRBD1 or TRBD2 (5 bases each). V was clipped by 0 bases and J by 4 bases, with 6 bases between them. CDR1 and CDR2 (germline): MGHRA, YSYEKL. This CDR3 spans 14 amino acids. Written as DNA, the CDR3 is TGCGCCAGCAGCCAAGATGGGACCACCGGGGAGCTGTTTTTT. This translates into CASSQDGTTGELFF.